This is a list of T cell receptor beta chains from one sample in a study of cytomegalovirus exposure and HLA in healthy donors. The method was immunoSEQ multiplex PCR; TCRdb's version includes in-frame clones alone and lacks a portion of them. The table has approximately 110,000 clones, more than 60% seen once. Sequenced: PBMCs. The receptors come from a woman in her thirties or forties in good health and CMV-seronegative. The CDR3 runs from the conserved cysteine through the conserved F or W. The D gene is left open where the match is weak. Clone size appears in some rows only: once, few, many, or a class for an expanded clone.

once | TRBJ2-3 | TRBV10-3 | TRBD2 | CAISGFSGGAADTQYF | TGTGCCATCAGTGGGTTTAGCGGGGGGGCCGCAGATACGCAGTATTTT
- | TRBJ1-4 | TRBV6-5 | - | CASSYKRGNEKLFF | TGTGCCAGCAGTTACAAACGGGGGAATGAAAAACTGTTTTTT
- | TRBJ2-5 | TRBV11-2 | TRBD1 | CASSSTLTGKETQYF | TGTGCCAGCAGCTCCACCCTGACAGGGAAAGAGACCCAGTACTTC
- | TRBJ2-5 | TRBV4-1 | TRBD2 | CASSRGASGRGIETQYF | TGCGCCAGCAGCAGGGGAGCTAGCGGGAGAGGTATTGAGACCCAGTACTTC
- | TRBJ2-7 | TRBV15 | - | CATSRGTLAYEQYF | TGTGCCACCAGCAGAGGGACATTAGCCTACGAGCAGTACTTC
few | TRBJ2-7 | TRBV9 | - | CASSVEDTNYEQYF | TGTGCCAGCAGCGTAGAGGACACCAACTACGAGCAGTACTTC
- | TRBJ2-3 | TRBV27 | TRBD2 | CASSPNLDGGTQYF | TGTGCCAGCAGTCCCAACTTAGACGGGGGGACGCAGTATTTT
- | TRBJ1-1 | TRBV6-6 | - | CASSSTRNTEAFF | TGTGCCAGCAGTTCTACTAGGAACACTGAAGCTTTCTTT
- | TRBJ2-7 | TRBV6-5 | TRBD1 | CASSRGQGSNEQYF | TGTGCCAGCAGTCGGGGACAGGGCTCTAACGAGCAGTACTTC
- | TRBJ2-3 | TRBV11-3 | TRBD1 | CASSLGSGGEDTQYF | TGTGCCAGCAGCTTAGGATCAGGGGGCGAAGATACGCAGTATTTT
- | TRBJ2-1 | TRBV29-1 | - | CSVDSYNEQFF | TGCAGCGTTGACAGTTACAATGAGCAGTTCTTC
- | TRBJ2-3 | TRBV10-3 | TRBD2 | CAISESGGVDTQYF | TGTGCCATCAGTGAGTCCGGGGGGGTGGATACGCAGTATTTT
- | TRBJ1-2 | TRBV19 | TRBD1 | CASSHDRVLGYTF | TGTGCCAGTAGCCACGACAGGGTCTTGGGCTACACCTTC
- | TRBJ2-1 | TRBV4-2 | TRBD1 | CASSQVGGQGPYNEQFF | TGTGCCAGCAGCCAAGTGGGGGGACAGGGCCCCTACAATGAGCAGTTCTTC
- | TRBJ1-3 | TRBV5-4 | - | CASSLGEGNTIYF | TGTGCCAGCAGCTTGGGAGAGGGAAACACCATATATTTT
- | TRBJ1-2 | TRBV7-9 | TRBD1 | CASSDGQGINYGYTF | TGTGCCAGCAGCGATGGACAGGGCATTAACTATGGCTACACCTTC
- | TRBJ1-4 | TRBV5-1 | - | CASSPGGINEKLFF | TGCGCCAGCAGCCCCGGGGGTATTAATGAAAAACTGTTTTTT
- | TRBJ2-7 | TRBV7-9 | - | CASSLGGRPSYEQYF | TGTGCCAGCAGCTTAGGAGGGCGGCCCTCCTACGAGCAGTACTTC
- | TRBJ1-2 | TRBV6-1 | - | CASSDAGPYGYTF | TGTGCCAGCAGTGATGCAGGGCCCTATGGCTACACCTTC
- | TRBJ2-5 | TRBV28 | TRBD1 | CASNTGTVSVTQYF | TGTGCCAGCAATACAGGGACAGTCAGTGTTACCCAGTACTTC
- | TRBJ2-7 | TRBV2 | TRBD2 | CASLGLGLAVSYEQYF | TGTGCCAGCCTGGGCCTGGGACTAGCGGTCTCCTACGAGCAGTACTTC
- | TRBJ2-1 | TRBV19 | - | CASRGGSSSYNEQFF | TGTGCCAGTAGAGGAGGCTCCAGCTCCTACAATGAGCAGTTCTTC
- | TRBJ2-5 | TRBV4-1 | TRBD2 | CASSQDLETSGLETQYF | TGCGCCAGCAGCCAAGATTTGGAAACTAGCGGGCTAGAGACCCAGTACTTC